Shown below are 5 T cell receptor beta chains from a single sample sequenced in a study of blood T cell repertoires in COVID-19 (TCRdb year 2020). The protocol used for the library was the immunoSEQ multiplex PCR assay. TCRdb re-hosts the immuneACCESS table, in-frame sequences only. Its copies lack some clones; in the studies checked, an unresolved V gene accounts for under half of them, and the cause for the rest is not known. The sample profile shows 450,000 to 500,000 clones; around 87% of them were found once. The ten largest clones add up to 0.65% to 0.9% of the sample. The sample consisted of PBMCs or T cells enriched from blood (not recorded which). The receptor source for this set is a woman under 30 who had recovered from COVID-19.

About this clone: The junction shows a germline mismatch at one end, possibly a read error. V and J are TRBV5-6 and TRBJ2-1; possibly TRBD1 for D (6 bases). CDR1 and CDR2 from the germline V gene are SGHDT and YYEEEE. The CDR3 has 12 residues. The CDR3 region is CASSLVGQPLVF. DNA of the CDR3: TGTGCCAGCAGCTTGGTAGGACAGCCCTTAGTCTTC. Full variable domain (remainder filled in from reference TRBV5-6 and TRBJ2-1): DAGVTQSPTHLIKTRGQQVTLRCSPKSGHDTVSWYQQALGQGPQFIFQYYEEEERQRGNFPDRFSGHQFPNYSSELNVNALLLGDSALYLCASSLVGQPLVFGPGTRLTVL.

The rearrangement uses TRBV28 and TRBJ1-3; perhaps TRBD1 as D (6 bases). V was shortened by 2 bases and J by 8 bases, with 13 bases between the two germline ends. Germline V gene data show CDR1 as MDHEN and CDR2 as SYDVKM. The CDR3 consists of 14 residues. CDR3 loop: CASSLTPGADTIYF. The CDR3 DNA sequence: TGTGCCAGCAGTTTAACCCCAGGGGCAGACACCATATATTTT.

The chain carries TRBV12-3 or TRBV12-4 and TRBJ2-7; 7 bases are a match to TRBD1. CDR3 size: 13 residues. Unmatched junction bases numbered 5, after V lost 5 bases and J lost 4 bases. This CDR3 is CASSPRQGYEQYF. The CDR3 coding sequence is TGTGCCAGCAGTCCGCGACAGGGATACGAGCAGTACTTC.

This chain joins TRBV2 and TRBJ1-6; D is perhaps TRBD1 (6 bases). Trimming took off 5 bases at V and 9 bases at J, with 14 bases between the two ends. This CDR3 spans 14 amino acids. Germline values: CDR1 SNHLY, CDR2 FYNNEI. CDR3 sequence: CASSPTGLGSPLHF. The DNA of the CDR3 is TGTGCCAGCAGTCCAACAGGGCTCGGTTCACCCCTCCACTTT.

V is TRBV7-8 and J is TRBJ1-4, with 8 bases aligning to TRBD1. There are 15 residues in the CDR3. J lost 7 bases, V lost 1 base, and 5 bases had no gene match. Germline CDR1 and CDR2: SGHVS and FQNEAQ. CDR3: CASSLDRTGTEKLFF. In DNA, the CDR3 is TGTGCCAGCAGCTTAGATCGGACAGGGACTGAAAAACTGTTTTTT.